This T cell receptor (beta chain) was captured by sequencing in a study of vaccination and CD4 T cells after COVID-19. The wider study: The post-COVID sampling time was a median around 91 days after diagnosis, ranging from 35 to 161. The peptides that stimulated the cells were overlapping spike peptides from SARS-CoV-2, HCoV-NL63, HCoV-OC43 and HCoV-229E.

Trimming cost V 6 bases and J 5 bases, with 16 bases left between them. The germline CDR1 and CDR2 sequences are MNHEY and SVGEGT. This CDR3 is 14 amino acids long. The assay that was used to sequence DNA from cultured CD4+ T cells was the Oncomine TCR Beta short-read assay. TCRdb fed the PCR reads into MiXCR, producing one record per CDR3 protein. The sample records 12,000 or so distinct CDR3 sequences, roughly 50% being singletons. Treatment specified: approximately 10-day PBMC culture with coronavirus spike peptide pools or control peptides (ViraFEST assay). ViraFEST enlarged antigen-specific T cell populations with peptide pools and afterwards sequenced TCRs. Half the medium was exchanged for fresh IL-2 medium on days 3 and 7. About this clonotype itself: Its antigen is unidentified.

The chain carries TRBV6-2 or TRBV6-3 and TRBJ1-1; possibly TRBD1 for D (6 bases). This TCR came from a human donor who had recovered from COVID-19. Sequencing was done on a sample of CD4+ T cells from blood, cultured in vitro. Written as DNA, the CDR3 is TGTGCCAGCAGCCGCGGGGGCTATTTGACTGAAGCTTTCTTT. It yields the protein CASSRGGYLTEAFF.